This TCR beta chain was profiled in a study of blood T cell repertoires in COVID-19. Looking at the study overall: Sources were T cells, B-cell-depleted T cells, or PBMCs; the material itself was cDNA or gDNA.

Original handling: Scientists estimated how many nucleated cells there were by amplifying reference gene primers. Assay used: immunoSEQ multiplex PCR; TCRdb lists only in-frame clones, some missing. V and J calls and clone size are copied from that table; D and trimming were computed from the DNA. This sample has about 42,000 clones; nearly 90% occur once, and the top ten carry more than 5%. Per the germline V gene, CDR1 is KGHSH and CDR2 is LQKENI. Trimming at V came to 1 base and at J to 1 base, leaving 3 bases not matched to a gene. The length of the CDR3 is 15 residues. This chain links TRBV18 with TRBJ1-1; 7 bases align to TRBD1. The sequenced material came from peripheral blood. This clonotype originated in a human donor in a cohort sampled during active COVID-19. CDR3 sequence (DNA): TGTGCCAGCTCACCACGAGAGGGGGCGAACACTGAAGCTTTCTTT. This translates into CASSPREGANTEAFF.